The clone carrying this T cell receptor (beta chain) was observed once. Its matching antigen is unknown. This sample stems from a study of cytomegalovirus exposure and HLA in healthy donors. Overall study results and limits: Across all donors, roughly uniform sequencing depth was an assumption of the presence/absence analyses. In a later analysis, the majority of CMV-associated beta chains seemingly showed HLA restriction. The records held CMV serostatus as the only immune exposure information. In an earlier analysis, productive rearrangement rates for most beta V segments clustered near 87% or 30%.

Germline loops: CDR1 LNHDA, CDR2 SQIVND (reference sequence). The CDR3 runs 14 residues. Deletions cut 7 bases from V and 0 bases from J, with 10 bases between. The study ran its PCR with 60 Vbeta and 13 Jbeta primers. Some clones are missing from TCRdb's copy, which holds only in-frame ones; the method was immunoSEQ multiplex PCR. The sample gives more than 200,000 clones, about 80% of which show up once; around 6% is in the top ten. This clonotype was sampled from a middle-aged man in good health and CMV-seropositive. The gene calls are TRBV19 and TRBJ1-5; no firm D call. The sample consisted of PBMCs. CDR3 residues: CASTNSYSNQPQHF. The CDR3 DNA sequence: TGTGCCAGTACAAACAGCTATAGCAATCAGCCCCAGCATTTT.